Listed here are 22 T cell receptor beta chains from one sample, sequenced in a study of OX40 agonist ivuxolimab in advanced cancers. The assay was immunoSEQ multiplex PCR, and TCRdb's table has in-frame clones only and misses some. The sample holds approximately 74,000 clones, approximately 91% seen once. Sequencing was performed on CD4+ or CD8+ T cells sorted from blood, taken in a trial of the OX40 agonist ivuxolimab. All receptors come from an adult with an advanced solid tumor such as melanoma, head and neck, liver or kidney cancer.

A word on this clone: One junction end does not reproduce the germline sequence, and a read error may be involved. The rearrangement links TRBV7-7 to TRBJ2-7; 9 bases are a match to TRBD1. Germline V gene sequence: CDR1 SSHAT, CDR2 FNYEAQ (reference sequence). The CDR3 loop spans 15 amino acids. CDR3 residues: CASSLEQGAGYEQYF. The CDR3 nucleotides read TGTGCCAGCAGTTTAGAACAGGGGGCGGGCTACGAGCAGTACTTC.

The genes are TRBV6-5 and TRBJ2-4; D might be TRBD2 (5 bases). The germline V gene encodes CDR1 MNHEY and CDR2 SVGAGI. Trimming took off 5 bases at V and 8 bases at J, with 7 bases between the two ends. The CDR3 spans 11 residues. The CDR3 bases are TGTGCCAGCAGTGAGGGCTACATTCAGTACTTC. Translation gives CASSEGYIQYF.

The chain couples TRBV2 to TRBJ2-2; the D gene is possibly TRBD1 (6 bases). The CDR3 is 13 amino acids. The germline V and J ends were trimmed by 4 bases and 6 bases, with 9 bases remaining between them. CDR1 SNHLY and CDR2 FYNNEI come from the germline V gene. In nucleotides, the CDR3 is TGTGCCAGCAGTGTACAGGGTCCCGGGGAGCTGTTTTTT. Translated, it gives CASSVQGPGELFF. The whole variable domain, filled in from reference TRBV2 and TRBJ2-2, reads EPEVTQTPSHQVTQMGQEVILRCVPISNHLYFYWYRQILGQKVEFLVSFYNNEISEKSEIFDDQFSVERPDGSNFTLKIRSTKLEDSAMYFCASSVQGPGELFFGEGSRLTVL.

The chain carries TRBV5-6 and TRBJ2-7, with D possibly being TRBD1 or TRBD2 (6 bases each). Trimming pared 4 bases from V and 2 bases from J, leaving 25 bases between. CDR1 is SGHDT and CDR2 is YYEEEE in the germline V gene. The CDR3 contains 18 residues. The CDR3 region is CASSRQKTGAWGAYEQYF. In DNA, the CDR3 is TGTGCCAGCAGCCGGCAAAAGACGGGGGCCTGGGGGGCCTACGAGCAGTACTTC. Full variable domain (missing parts from reference TRBV5-6 and TRBJ2-7): DAGVTQSPTHLIKTRGQQVTLRCSPKSGHDTVSWYQQALGQGPQFIFQYYEEEERQRGNFPDRFSGHQFPNYSSELNVNALLLGDSALYLCASSRQKTGAWGAYEQYFGPGTRLTVT.

The chain is built from TRBV23-1 and TRBJ2-7; tentatively, D is TRBD2 (5 bases). TRBV23-1 is filed as an ORF, its function uncertain. The CDR3 runs 11 residues. Trimming cost V 0 bases and J 11 bases, with 8 bases left between them. The CDR3 spells CASSQSRDKYF. In nucleotides, the CDR3 is TGCGCCAGCAGTCAATCGAGGGATAAGTACTTC.

The rearrangement links TRBV11-2 to TRBJ2-3; 7 bases map to TRBD1. CDR3 length: 13 residues. Germline CDR1 is SGHAT and CDR2 is FQNNGV. With 3 bases clipped from V and 4 bases from J, the junction kept 1 base outside the gene matches. The CDR3 sequence: CASSLTGSDTQYF. CDR3 sequence (DNA): TGTGCCAGCAGCTTGACAGGGTCAGATACGCAGTATTTT.

V usage is TRBV4-2 and J usage is TRBJ2-2, with D maybe TRBD2 (6 bases). CDR1 and CDR2 (germline): LGHNA, YNFKEQ. Trimming cost V 1 base and J 6 bases, with 15 bases left between them. The CDR3 contains 16 residues. CDR3 sequence reads: CASSQGLAGGSGELFF. The CDR3 region has the DNA TGTGCCAGCAGCCAAGGACTCGCTGGGGGGTCCGGGGAGCTGTTTTTT.

CDR3 sequence (DNA): TGCGCCAGCAGCTTGGGGGGTTCGAGGTACGAGCAGTACTTC. Its protein is CASSLGGSRYEQYF. The chain couples TRBV5-1 to TRBJ2-7; D is uncertain. The V gene lost 0 bases and the J gene lost 4 bases, with 11 bases spanning the gap. Germline-derived CDR1 and CDR2 are SGHRS and YFSETQ. The length of the CDR3 is 14 residues.

V and J are TRBV7-8 and TRBJ2-1; 7 bases line up with TRBD2. The CDR3 loop spans 14 amino acids. V gave up 3 bases and J gave up 10 bases; unmatched junction bases: 9. CDR1 is SGHVS and CDR2 is FQNEAQ in the germline V gene. In DNA form, the CDR3 reads TGTGCCAGCAGCTTTTTATTAAGGGAGGGGGAGCAGTTCTTC. Translation gives CASSFLLREGEQFF.

The rearrangement joins TRBV5-5 to TRBJ2-5, with D maybe TRBD2 (6 bases). The length of the CDR3 is 15 residues. Germline values: CDR1 SGHKS, CDR2 YYEKEE (reference sequence). V dropped 1 base and J dropped 5 bases, with 15 bases sitting between them. Written as DNA, the CDR3 is TGTGCCAGCAGCTTGCCGGGGGTGACGTGGGAGACCCAGTACTTC. Protein sequence: CASSLPGVTWETQYF.

The gene calls are TRBV4-3 and TRBJ2-4; tentative D call: TRBD2 (5 bases). The CDR3 is 14 amino acids. Trimming pared 0 bases from V and 9 bases from J, leaving 12 bases between. CDR1 is LGHNA, CDR2 YSLEER, per germline. The CDR3, as DNA: TGCGCCAGCAGCCAAGATCAGGAGGTTCCCATTCAGTACTTC. Its translation is CASSQDQEVPIQYF.

V gene TRBV18 combines with J gene TRBJ1-5, with a possible D match to TRBD1 (6 bases). V shed 5 bases and J shed 6 bases, with 14 bases lying between them. The germline gives CDR1 KGHSH, CDR2 LQKENI. The CDR3 extends over 14 amino acids. The CDR3 protein is CASSSRGLGQPQHF. The DNA of the CDR3 is TGTGCCAGCTCAAGCAGGGGTCTGGGTCAGCCCCAGCATTTT.

The chain joins TRBV5-6 to TRBJ2-7, with 8 bases that match TRBD2. Trimming took 6 bases from V and 4 from J; bases not matched to a gene: 15. Germline lookup yields CDR1 SGHDT and CDR2 YYEEEE. The CDR3 runs to 16 residues. The CDR3 loop is CASTLKGSGARYEQYF. CDR3 sequence (DNA): TGTGCCAGCACCCTGAAGGGTAGCGGGGCCCGATACGAGCAGTACTTC. Supplemented by reference TRBV5-6 and TRBJ2-7, the full variable domain reads DAGVTQSPTHLIKTRGQQVTLRCSPKSGHDTVSWYQQALGQGPQFIFQYYEEEERQRGNFPDRFSGHQFPNYSSELNVNALLLGDSALYLCASTLKGSGARYEQYFGPGTRLTVT.

This chain connects TRBV7-2 to TRBJ2-1; no clear D. Between the trimmed V and J ends, which lost 5 bases and 15 bases, there was a span of 20 bases. This CDR3 contains 13 residues. Per germline, CDR1 SGHTA and CDR2 FQGNSA. This CDR3 is CASSPTPGSVGFF. DNA for the CDR3: TGTGCCAGCAGCCCCACTCCAGGAAGCGTCGGGTTCTTC.

The rearrangement joins TRBV6-1 to TRBJ2-1; 12 bases match TRBD2. CDR3 length: 15 amino acids. Trimming took 6 bases from V and 6 from J; bases not matched to a gene: 6. Germline CDR1 MNHNS, CDR2 SASEGT. The chain's CDR3 is CASRILAGGINEQFF. CDR3 DNA: TGTGCCAGCAGGATACTAGCGGGAGGCATCAATGAGCAGTTCTTC.

This chain links TRBV18 with TRBJ1-3; 10 bases match TRBD1. In germline, CDR1 is KGHSH, CDR2 LQKENI. This CDR3 contains 14 residues. After removal of 6 bases from V and 4 bases from J, the junction contained 3 bases not matched to a gene. This chain's CDR3 is CASSRDRGGNTIYF. The CDR3 DNA reads TGTGCCAGCTCGCGGGACAGGGGAGGAAACACCATATATTTT.

The chain joins TRBV2 to TRBJ2-1; D tentatively reads TRBD1 or TRBD2 (5 bases each). V was pared by 7 bases and J by 5 bases, with 18 bases between. The CDR3 has 15 amino acids. CDR1 and CDR2 from the germline V gene are SNHLY and FYNNEI. The CDR3 sequence is CASMALGRGDNEQFF. The CDR3 DNA reads TGTGCCAGCATGGCTCTCGGACGGGGCGACAATGAGCAGTTCTTC.

The rearrangement joins TRBV4-2 to TRBJ1-1; D gene ambiguous. Germline V CDR1 and CDR2: LGHNA, YNFKEQ. This CDR3 is 16 amino acids long. The V end lost 0 bases, the J end lost 4 bases, and 15 bases lay between the germline ends. The chain's CDR3 is CASSQEMLGGSTEAFF. The CDR3 coding sequence is TGTGCCAGCAGCCAAGAGATGCTCGGAGGTAGCACTGAAGCTTTCTTT.

The rearrangement uses TRBV6-1 and TRBJ2-7; D is uncertain. Germline V CDR1 and CDR2: MNHNS, SASEGT. The CDR3 has 14 residues. The ends were cut back, 6 bases at V and 2 bases at J, with 14 bases in the middle. DNA of the CDR3: TGTGCCAGCAGCTCTCTCGACCGCACCTACGAGCAGTACTTC. Protein product: CASSSLDRTYEQYF.

This rearrangement joins TRBV7-9 to TRBJ2-7, with no clear D. CDR3 length: 13 residues. V was pared by 5 bases and J by 5 bases, with 13 bases between. Germline CDR1 is SEHNR and CDR2 is FQNEAQ (reference sequence). CDR3 sequence: CASSNGAANEQYF. CDR3 sequence (DNA): TGTGCCAGCAGCAACGGTGCAGCGAACGAGCAGTACTTC.

The CDR3 sequence: CASRLGQSYEQYF. CDR3 in DNA: TGTGCCAGCAGACTCGGACAATCCTACGAGCAGTACTTC. The V gene is TRBV2, the J gene TRBJ2-7; weak D call: TRBD1 (5 bases). The CDR3 sequence is 13 residues long. Germline loops: CDR1 SNHLY, CDR2 FYNNEI. V gave up 6 bases and J gave up 1 base, with 10 bases separating them.

The chain uses TRBV4-1 and TRBJ1-5; D might be TRBD1 (6 bases). CDR1 MGHRA and CDR2 YSYEKL come from the germline V gene. This CDR3 spans 15 amino acids. The germline V and J ends were trimmed by 0 bases and 6 bases, with 12 bases remaining between them. Written as DNA, the CDR3 is TGCGCCAGCAGCCAAGATGGCGGGGGCGGTCAGCCCCAGCATTTT. Its protein product is CASSQDGGGGQPQHF.